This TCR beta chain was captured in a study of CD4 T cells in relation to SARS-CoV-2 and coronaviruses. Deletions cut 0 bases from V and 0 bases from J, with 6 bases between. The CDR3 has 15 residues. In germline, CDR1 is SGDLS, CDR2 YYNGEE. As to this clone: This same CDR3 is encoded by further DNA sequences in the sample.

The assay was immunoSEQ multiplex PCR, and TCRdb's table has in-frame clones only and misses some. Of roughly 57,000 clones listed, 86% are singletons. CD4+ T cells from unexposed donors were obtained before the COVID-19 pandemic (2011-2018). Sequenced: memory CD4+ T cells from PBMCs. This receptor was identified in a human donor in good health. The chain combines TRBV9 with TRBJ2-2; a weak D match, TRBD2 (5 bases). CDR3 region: CASSVAGANTGELFF. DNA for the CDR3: TGTGCCAGCAGCGTAGCCGGGGCGAACACCGGGGAGCTGTTTTTT.